A selection of T cell receptor beta chains follows, all from one sample in a study of cytotoxic CD8 clonotypes in ibrutinib-treated CLL. Sequenced by immunoSEQ multiplex PCR; TCRdb stores in-frame clones only, minus some. In the table there are 45,000 to 50,000 clones, approximately 53% of which are singletons. The sample was PBMCs, taken after 12 months of ibrutinib treatment. The receptors shown here come from a human donor with chronic lymphocytic leukemia. Each CDR3 is given with its conserved first and last residue. Fields, in order: V gene, clone size, J gene, CDR3 length, D gene, CDR3 DNA, CDR3 protein. D genes are given only for firm matches. Not all rows give a size; the values are once, few, many and, for expanded clones, a class.

TRBV5-1	few	TRBJ1-2	16	TRBD1	TGCGCCAGCGGCCCAGGGACAGCCAGTCGGGACTATGGCTACACCTTC	CASGPGTASRDYGYTF
TRBV4-1	.	TRBJ2-5	14	.	TGCGCCAGCAGCCAAGGGAGAGGAGAAGAGACCCAGTACTTC	CASSQGRGEETQYF
TRBV5-1	.	TRBJ1-2	13	TRBD1	TGCGCCAGTTTTACTACAGGGGATTCCGGCTACACCTTC	CASFTTGDSGYTF
TRBV18	many	TRBJ1-2	18	.	TGTGCCAGCTCACCACCGAGGGCAAGGAGGTCGGGTAACTATGGCTACACCTTC	CASSPPRARRSGNYGYTF
TRBV18	.	TRBJ1-2	13	TRBD1	TGTGCCAGCTCATACGACAGGGCCTATGGCTACACCTTC	CASSYDRAYGYTF
TRBV5-6	.	TRBJ2-2	14	TRBD2	TGTGCCAGCTCCCTGACTAGCGGTACCGGGGAGCTGTTTTTT	CASSLTSGTGELFF
TRBV5-6	many	TRBJ2-1	16	TRBD2	TGTGCCAGCATCACCTTGGCGGGAGGGCCTAGAAGGTTTGCGGTCTTC	CASITLAGGPRRFAVF
TRBV29-1	.	TRBJ1-2	11	.	TGCAGCGTTGAGGGGGGCGCCGGCTACACCTTC	CSVEGGAGYTF
TRBV7-8	few	TRBJ2-1	13	TRBD1	TGTGCCAGCACCGGAACAGGGGTAGGTGAGCAGTTCTTC	CASTGTGVGEQFF
TRBV4-1	.	TRBJ1-2	15	.	TGCGCCAGCAGCCAAGAGCTCCGGGACCCCTATGGCTACACCTTC	CASSQELRDPYGYTF
TRBV6-6	few	TRBJ2-2	15	TRBD1	TGTGCCAGCAGTTCGGACAGGATGAACACCGGGGAGCTGTTTTTT	CASSSDRMNTGELFF
TRBV29-1	.	TRBJ2-3	14	.	TGCAGCGTTAGGCGGGGACCCAACACAGATACGCAGTATTTT	CSVRRGPNTDTQYF
TRBV28	few	TRBJ1-2	15	.	TGTGCCAGCAGTCCATGGGACGGAGGGGCCTATGGCTACACCTTC	CASSPWDGGAYGYTF
TRBV7-9	.	TRBJ2-1	12	TRBD1	TGTGCCAGCAGCTTCTCGGGACAGGTGGGTTTCTTC	CASSFSGQVGFF
TRBV9	once	TRBJ2-7	13	.	TGTGCCAGCAGCGCCGGACCCACCTACGAGCAGTACTTC	CASSAGPTYEQYF
TRBV6-6	.	TRBJ2-3	15	TRBD2	TGTGCCAGCAGACGACTAGCGGGACAAACAGATACGCAGTATTTT	CASRRLAGQTDTQYF
TRBV29-1	.	TRBJ1-2	11	.	TGCAGCGCCGGTGAGCCATATGGCTACACCTTC	CSAGEPYGYTF
TRBV15	.	TRBJ2-3	15	TRBD1	TGTGCCACCAGCGGAGGGACAGGGGGCGCGGATACGCAGTATTTT	CATSGGTGGADTQYF
TRBV9	.	TRBJ2-3	15	.	TGTGCCAGCAGCCCACTGGAGGGGAGGACAGATACGCAGTATTTT	CASSPLEGRTDTQYF
TRBV28	.	TRBJ1-5	15	.	TGTGCCAGCCAGGCCCTTCTGTATAGCAATCAGCCCCAGCATTTT	CASQALLYSNQPQHF
TRBV11-2	.	TRBJ2-3	15	.	TGTGCCAGCAGCAGCCGGGATCTCCTCACAGATACGCAGTATTTT	CASSSRDLLTDTQYF
TRBV27	.	TRBJ1-2	14	TRBD1	TGTGCCAGCAGGGGGACAGCCGCTACCTATGGCTACACCTTC	CASRGTAATYGYTF
TRBV28	.	TRBJ1-2	14	.	TGTGCCAGCATCCCGGGGGGCCCCGGCTATGGCTACACCTTC	CASIPGGPGYGYTF
TRBV27	once	TRBJ2-1	15	.	TGTGCCAGCAGTTTAACAGGGCGAGGCTACAATGAGCAGTTCTTC	CASSLTGRGYNEQFF
TRBV7-7	few	TRBJ2-2	10	.	TGTGCTAGAGGGCCCGGGGAGCTGTTTTTT	CARGPGELFF
TRBV19	.	TRBJ2-1	15	.	TGTGCCAGTAGGAGCGCGGGACTCTCCTACAATGAGCAGTTCTTC	CASRSAGLSYNEQFF
TRBV6-1	few	TRBJ1-2	14	TRBD1	TGTGCCAGCACCCGGGACAGACCGTTCTATGGCTACACCTTC	CASTRDRPFYGYTF
TRBV11-3	.	TRBJ2-2	14	.	TGTGCCAGCAGCTTAGCGGGGCCGTCCGGGGAGCTGTTTTTT	CASSLAGPSGELFF
TRBV5-1	.	TRBJ2-2	17	.	TGCGCCAGCAGCTTGGATGGGGGAGTCGCGAACACCGGGGAGCTGTTTTTT	CASSLDGGVANTGELFF
TRBV5-5	.	TRBJ2-3	16	TRBD2	TGTGCCAGCAGCTTGGTTACGTCTAGCGGGAGGGATACGCAGTATTTT	CASSLVTSSGRDTQYF
TRBV25-1	.	TRBJ2-7	12	.	TGTGCCAGCAGTACAGGGAGAAACGCGCAGTACTTC	CASSTGRNAQYF
TRBV27	.	TRBJ2-2	13	.	TGTGCCAGCAGTTTAAAAGGATTCGGGGAGCTGTTTTTT	CASSLKGFGELFF
TRBV7-6	.	TRBJ1-1	17	.	TGTGCCAGCAGCTTCCGCAGGAACTTTTTGGGGAACACTGAAGCTTTCTTT	CASSFRRNFLGNTEAFF
TRBV28	once	TRBJ2-3	16	TRBD2	TGTGCCAGCAGTTTGGCTAGCGGGACTAACACAGATACGCAGTATTTT	CASSLASGTNTDTQYF
TRBV11-2	.	TRBJ2-7	14	TRBD1	TGTGCCAGCAGCGAGGACAGGCTCTCCTACGAGCAGTACTTC	CASSEDRLSYEQYF
TRBV6-1	.	TRBJ2-7	14	.	TGTGCCAGCAAAGTAACACTAGTCGTTTACGAGCAGTACTTC	CASKVTLVVYEQYF
TRBV29-1	.	TRBJ2-5	11	.	.	CSVVGQGIIHF
TRBV27	.	TRBJ1-5	16	.	TGTGCCAGCAGTGCGAAACCACAGGGCGGGGGTCAGCCCCAGCATTTT	CASSAKPQGGGQPQHF
TRBV18	.	TRBJ1-6	13	.	TGTGCCAGCTCACCAGGGAAGGAATCACCCCTCCACTTT	CASSPGKESPLHF
TRBV6-1	many	TRBJ1-5	14	.	TGTGCCAGCAGTGCGGACAGAAATAATCAGCCCCAGCATTTT	CASSADRNNQPQHF
TRBV15	many	TRBJ2-3	20	TRBD2	TGTGCCACCAGCACCTACTCCCAGGGAGATCTAGCGGGAGGATCAGATACGCAGTATTTT	CATSTYSQGDLAGGSDTQYF